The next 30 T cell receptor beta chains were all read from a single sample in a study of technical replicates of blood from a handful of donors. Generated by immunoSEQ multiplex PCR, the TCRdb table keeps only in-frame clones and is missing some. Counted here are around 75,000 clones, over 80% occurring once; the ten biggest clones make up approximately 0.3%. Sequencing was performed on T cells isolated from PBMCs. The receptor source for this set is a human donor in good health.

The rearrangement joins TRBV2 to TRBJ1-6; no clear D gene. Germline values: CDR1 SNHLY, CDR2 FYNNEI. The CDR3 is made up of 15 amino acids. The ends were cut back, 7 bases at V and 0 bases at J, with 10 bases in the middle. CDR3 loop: CASTGGSSYNSPLHF. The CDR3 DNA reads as TGTGCCAGCACGGGAGGGAGCTCCTATAATTCACCCCTCCACTTT.

CDR3 residues: CASSVRTGPGGTEAFF. CDR3 bases: TGTGCCAGCAGTGTACGGACAGGGCCTGGGGGCACTGAAGCTTTCTTT. The rearrangement joins TRBV6-1 to TRBJ1-1; 8 bases line up with TRBD1. The CDR3 runs to 16 residues. Germline values: CDR1 MNHNS, CDR2 SASEGT. V trimming: 4 bases; J trimming: 4 bases; junction bases outside the gene matches: 11.

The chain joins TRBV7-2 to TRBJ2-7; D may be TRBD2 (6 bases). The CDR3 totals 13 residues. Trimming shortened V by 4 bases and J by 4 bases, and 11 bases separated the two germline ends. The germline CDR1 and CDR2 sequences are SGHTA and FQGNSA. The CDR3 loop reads CASSSRLGYEQYF. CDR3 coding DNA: TGTGCCAGCAGCTCTAGACTAGGGTACGAGCAGTACTTC.

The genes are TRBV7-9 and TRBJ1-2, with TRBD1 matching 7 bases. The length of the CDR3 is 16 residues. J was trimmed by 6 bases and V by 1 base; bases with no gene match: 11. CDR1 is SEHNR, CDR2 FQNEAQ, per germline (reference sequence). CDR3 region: CASSLGTGMTRNGYTF. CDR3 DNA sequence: TGTGCCAGCAGCTTAGGGACAGGTATGACTCGGAATGGCTACACCTTC.

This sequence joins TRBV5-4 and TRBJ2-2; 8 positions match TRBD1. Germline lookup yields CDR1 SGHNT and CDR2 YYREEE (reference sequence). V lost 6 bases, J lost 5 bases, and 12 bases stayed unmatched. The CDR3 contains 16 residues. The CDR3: CASKRIGQGGTGELFF. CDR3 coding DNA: TGTGCCAGCAAAAGGATCGGACAGGGCGGAACCGGGGAGCTGTTTTTT.

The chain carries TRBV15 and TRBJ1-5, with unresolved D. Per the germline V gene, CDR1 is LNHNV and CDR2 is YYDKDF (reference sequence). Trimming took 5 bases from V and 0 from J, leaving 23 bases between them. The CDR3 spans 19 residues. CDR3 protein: CATSGGRNPMDYSNQPQHF. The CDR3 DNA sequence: TGTGCCACCAGCGGCGGCCGCAACCCCATGGACTATAGCAATCAGCCCCAGCATTTT.

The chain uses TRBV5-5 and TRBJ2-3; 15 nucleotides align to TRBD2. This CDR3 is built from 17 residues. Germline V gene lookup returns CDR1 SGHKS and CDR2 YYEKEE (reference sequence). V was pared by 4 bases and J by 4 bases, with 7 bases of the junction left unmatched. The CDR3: CASSQPGLAGGSDTQYF. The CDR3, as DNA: TGTGCCAGCAGCCAACCGGGACTAGCGGGAGGTTCAGATACGCAGTATTTT.

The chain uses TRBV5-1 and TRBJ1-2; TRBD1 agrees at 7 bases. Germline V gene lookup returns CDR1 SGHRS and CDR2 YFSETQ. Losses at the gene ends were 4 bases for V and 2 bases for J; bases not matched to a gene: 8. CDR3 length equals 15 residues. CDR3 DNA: TGCGCCAGCAGCCTTGAACAGGGGATCAACTATGGCTACACCTTC. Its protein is CASSLEQGINYGYTF.

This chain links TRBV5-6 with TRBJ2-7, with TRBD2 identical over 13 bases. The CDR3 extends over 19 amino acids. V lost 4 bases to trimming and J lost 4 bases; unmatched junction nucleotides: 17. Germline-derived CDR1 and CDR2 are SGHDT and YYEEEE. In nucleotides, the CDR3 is TGTGCCAGCAGCCAACCGACACAGACCAAGACTAGCGGGAGGTACGAGCAGTACTTC. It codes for CASSQPTQTKTSGRYEQYF. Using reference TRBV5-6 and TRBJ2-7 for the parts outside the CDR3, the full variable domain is DAGVTQSPTHLIKTRGQQVTLRCSPKSGHDTVSWYQQALGQGPQFIFQYYEEEERQRGNFPDRFSGHQFPNYSSELNVNALLLGDSALYLCASSQPTQTKTSGRYEQYFGPGTRLTVT.

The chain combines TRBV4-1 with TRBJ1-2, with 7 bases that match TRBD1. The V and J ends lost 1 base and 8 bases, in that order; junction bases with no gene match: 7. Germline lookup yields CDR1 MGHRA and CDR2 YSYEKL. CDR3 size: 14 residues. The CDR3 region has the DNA TGCGCCAGCAGCCAAGCTACAGGGGTAGAGGGCTACACCTTC. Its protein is CASSQATGVEGYTF.

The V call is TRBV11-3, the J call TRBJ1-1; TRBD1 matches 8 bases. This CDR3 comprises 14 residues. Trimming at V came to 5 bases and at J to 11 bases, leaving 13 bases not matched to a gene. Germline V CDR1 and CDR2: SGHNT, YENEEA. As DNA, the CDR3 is TGTGCCAGCAGCACAGGACAGGGTGGGATGCGGGCTTTCTTT. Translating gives CASSTGQGGMRAFF.

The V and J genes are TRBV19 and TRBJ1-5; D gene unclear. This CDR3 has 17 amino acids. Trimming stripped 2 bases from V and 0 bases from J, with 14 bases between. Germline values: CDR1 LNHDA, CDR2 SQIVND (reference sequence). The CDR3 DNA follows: TGTGCCAGTAGTATAAATTTGGGAGCTTATAGCAATCAGCCCCAGCATTTT. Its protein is CASSINLGAYSNQPQHF.

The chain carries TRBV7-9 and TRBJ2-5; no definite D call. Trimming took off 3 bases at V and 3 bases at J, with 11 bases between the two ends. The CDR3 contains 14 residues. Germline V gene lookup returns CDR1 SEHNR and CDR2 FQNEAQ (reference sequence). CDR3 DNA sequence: TGTGCCAGCAGCTTTTTAGTTTCAAAAGAGACCCAGTACTTC. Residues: CASSFLVSKETQYF.

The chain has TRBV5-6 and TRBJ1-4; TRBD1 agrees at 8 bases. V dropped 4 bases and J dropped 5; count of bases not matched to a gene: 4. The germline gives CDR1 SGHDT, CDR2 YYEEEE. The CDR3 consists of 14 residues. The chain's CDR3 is CASSPRTGNEKLFF. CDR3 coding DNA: TGTGCCAGCAGCCCCCGGACAGGGAATGAAAAACTGTTTTTT.

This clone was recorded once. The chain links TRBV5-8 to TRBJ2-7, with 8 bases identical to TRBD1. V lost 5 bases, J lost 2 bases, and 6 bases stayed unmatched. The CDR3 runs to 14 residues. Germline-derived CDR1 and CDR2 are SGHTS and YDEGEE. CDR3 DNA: TGTGCCAGCAGATGGGACAGGTCCACCTACGAGCAGTACTTC. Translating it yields CASRWDRSTYEQYF.

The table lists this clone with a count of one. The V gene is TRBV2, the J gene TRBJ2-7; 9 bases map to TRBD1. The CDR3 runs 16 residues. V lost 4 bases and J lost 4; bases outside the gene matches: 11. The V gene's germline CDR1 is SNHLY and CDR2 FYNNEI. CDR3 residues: CASSVVRRDRVYEQYF. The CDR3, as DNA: TGTGCCAGCAGTGTCGTTCGAAGGGACAGGGTTTACGAGCAGTACTTC.

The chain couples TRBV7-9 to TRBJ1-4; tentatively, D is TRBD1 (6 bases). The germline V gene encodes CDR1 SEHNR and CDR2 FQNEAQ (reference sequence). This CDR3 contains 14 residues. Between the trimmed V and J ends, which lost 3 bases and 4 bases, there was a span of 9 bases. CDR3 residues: CASSLGHINEKLFF. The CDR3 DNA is TGTGCCAGCAGCTTGGGACATATTAATGAAAAACTGTTTTTT.

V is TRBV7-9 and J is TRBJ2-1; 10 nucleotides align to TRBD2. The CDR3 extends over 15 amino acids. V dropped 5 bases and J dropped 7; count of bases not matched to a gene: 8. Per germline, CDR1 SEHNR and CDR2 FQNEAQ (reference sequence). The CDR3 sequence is CASSPGLAVGNEQFF. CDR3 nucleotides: TGTGCCAGCAGCCCCGGACTAGCGGTAGGGAATGAGCAGTTCTTC.

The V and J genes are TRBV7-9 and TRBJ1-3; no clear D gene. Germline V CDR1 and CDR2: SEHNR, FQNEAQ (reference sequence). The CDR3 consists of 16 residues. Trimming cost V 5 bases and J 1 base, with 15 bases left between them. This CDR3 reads CASSPGLPTSGNTIYF. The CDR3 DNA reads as TGTGCCAGCAGCCCTGGACTTCCTACGTCTGGAAACACCATATATTTT.

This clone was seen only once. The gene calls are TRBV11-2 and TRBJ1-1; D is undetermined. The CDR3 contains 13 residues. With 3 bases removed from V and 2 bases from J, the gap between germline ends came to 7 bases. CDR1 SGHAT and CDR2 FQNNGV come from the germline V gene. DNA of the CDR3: TGTGCCAGCAGCTTTTGGAGAAACACTGAAGCTTTCTTT. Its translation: CASSFWRNTEAFF.

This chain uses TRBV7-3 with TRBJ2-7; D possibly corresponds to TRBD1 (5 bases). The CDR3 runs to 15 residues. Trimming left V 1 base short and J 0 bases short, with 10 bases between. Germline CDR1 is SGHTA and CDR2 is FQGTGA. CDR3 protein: CASSLNGASSYEQYF. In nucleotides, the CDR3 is TGTGCCAGCAGCTTAAATGGGGCCAGCTCCTACGAGCAGTACTTC.

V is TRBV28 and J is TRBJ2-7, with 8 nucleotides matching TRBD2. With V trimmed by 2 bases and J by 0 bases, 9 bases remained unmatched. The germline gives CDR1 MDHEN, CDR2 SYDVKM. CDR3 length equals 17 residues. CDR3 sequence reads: CASSLTGGRQSSYEQYF. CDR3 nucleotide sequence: TGTGCCAGCAGTTTAACGGGAGGGCGACAAAGCTCCTACGAGCAGTACTTC.

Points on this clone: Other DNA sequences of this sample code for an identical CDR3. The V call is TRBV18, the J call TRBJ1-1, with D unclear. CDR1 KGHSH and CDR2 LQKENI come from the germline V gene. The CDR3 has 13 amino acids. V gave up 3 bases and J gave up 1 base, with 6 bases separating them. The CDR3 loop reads CASSPPGNTEAFF. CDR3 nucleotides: TGTGCCAGCTCACCGCCAGGGAACACTGAAGCTTTCTTT.

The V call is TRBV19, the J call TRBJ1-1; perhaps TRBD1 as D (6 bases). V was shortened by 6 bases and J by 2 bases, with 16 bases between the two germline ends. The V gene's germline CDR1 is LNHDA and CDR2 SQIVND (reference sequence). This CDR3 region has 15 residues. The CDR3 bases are TGTGCCAGTAGCTGGCGAACAGGGAGAAACACTGAAGCTTTCTTT. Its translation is CASSWRTGRNTEAFF.

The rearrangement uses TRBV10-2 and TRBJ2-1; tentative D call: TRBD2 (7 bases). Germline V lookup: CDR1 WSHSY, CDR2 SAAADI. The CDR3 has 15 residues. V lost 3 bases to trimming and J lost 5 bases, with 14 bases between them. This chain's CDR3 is CASSDRGARNNEQFF. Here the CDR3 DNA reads TGCGCCAGCAGTGATCGGGGGGCGAGAAACAATGAGCAGTTCTTC.

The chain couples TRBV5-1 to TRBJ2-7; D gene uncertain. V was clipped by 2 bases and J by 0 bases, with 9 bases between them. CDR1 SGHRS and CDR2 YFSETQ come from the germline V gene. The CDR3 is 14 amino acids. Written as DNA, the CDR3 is TGCGCCAGCAGCTTCGGAGCACTCTCCTACGAGCAGTACTTC. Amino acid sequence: CASSFGALSYEQYF. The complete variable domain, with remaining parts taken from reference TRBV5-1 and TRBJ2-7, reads KAGVTQTPRYLIKTRGQQVTLSCSPISGHRSVSWYQQTPGQGLQFLFEYFSETQRNKGNFPGRFSGRQFSNSRSEMNVSTLELGDSALYLCASSFGALSYEQYFGPGTRLTVT.

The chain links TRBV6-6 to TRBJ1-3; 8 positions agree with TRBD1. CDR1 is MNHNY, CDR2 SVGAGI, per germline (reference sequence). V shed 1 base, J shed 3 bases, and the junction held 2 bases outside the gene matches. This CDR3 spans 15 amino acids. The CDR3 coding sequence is TGTGCCAGCAGTTACTATGACAGGGGTGGAAACACCATATATTTT. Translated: CASSYYDRGGNTIYF.

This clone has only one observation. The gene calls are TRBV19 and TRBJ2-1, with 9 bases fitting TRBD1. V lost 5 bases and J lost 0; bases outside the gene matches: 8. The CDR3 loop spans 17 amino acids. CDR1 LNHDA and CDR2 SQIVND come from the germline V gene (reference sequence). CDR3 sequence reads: CASSSRTGVSSYNEQFF. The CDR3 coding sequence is TGTGCCAGTAGTTCAAGGACAGGGGTGAGCTCCTACAATGAGCAGTTCTTC.

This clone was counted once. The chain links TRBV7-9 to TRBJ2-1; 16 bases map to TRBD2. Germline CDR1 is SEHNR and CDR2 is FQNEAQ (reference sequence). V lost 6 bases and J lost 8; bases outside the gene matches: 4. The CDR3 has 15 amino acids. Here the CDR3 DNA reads TGTGCCAGCAGGTGGGGACTAGCGGGAGGGCATGAGCAGTTCTTC. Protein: CASRWGLAGGHEQFF.

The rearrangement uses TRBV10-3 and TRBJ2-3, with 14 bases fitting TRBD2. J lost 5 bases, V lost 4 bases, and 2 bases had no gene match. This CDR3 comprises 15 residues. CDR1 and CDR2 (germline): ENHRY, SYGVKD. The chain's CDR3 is CAISVGTSGGDTQYF. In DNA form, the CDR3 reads TGTGCCATCAGTGTCGGGACTAGCGGGGGAGATACGCAGTATTTT.